These T cell receptor beta chains were read from a single sample in a study of blood T cell repertoires in COVID-19. TCRdb keeps only in-frame clones here, not all; method: immunoSEQ multiplex PCR. Counted here are about 97,000 clones, around 80% occurring once; the ten biggest clones make up 9.5% to 10%. The sample consisted of peripheral blood. The origin of the receptors is a man between 60 and 75 years old with active or convalescent COVID-19. Both conserved end residues are part of each CDR3. The D gene is left open where the match is weak. For some rows the clone size is stated as once, few or many, or as a class when expanded; others skip it.

>NA|TRBD2|TRBJ2-1|TRBV7-8
CASSVVAGGQDEQFF
TGTGCCAGCAGCGTAGTGGCGGGAGGGCAGGATGAGCAGTTCTTC
>NA|NA|TRBJ1-1|TRBV19
CASSIQGRNAFF
TGTGCCAGTAGTATTCAGGGGCGGAATGCTTTCTTT
>NA|NA|TRBJ1-1|TRBV28
CASSLLGAMGAFF
TGTGCCAGCAGTTTATTGGGAGCTATGGGAGCTTTCTTT
>NA|TRBD2|TRBJ2-1|TRBV5-1
CASSKGTSSLEQFF
TGCGCCAGCAGCAAAGGGACTAGCTCACTTGAGCAGTTCTTC
>once|TRBD1|TRBJ2-3|TRBV5-1
CASSSGTETDTQYF
TGCGCCAGCAGCTCCGGGACAGAAACAGATACGCAGTATTTT
>few|TRBD2|TRBJ2-3|TRBV6-2/TRBV6-3
CASSDRDYRTDTQYF
TGTGCCAGCAGTGACCGGGACTACCGCACAGATACGCAGTATTTT
>NA|TRBD1|TRBJ1-1|TRBV6-5
CASSSTSRGRGTEAFF
TGTGCCAGCAGTTCCACGAGCAGGGGGCGGGGGACTGAAGCTTTCTTT
>NA|NA|TRBJ1-1|TRBV28
CASTLRQKNTEAFF
TGTGCCAGCACCCTAAGACAGAAGAACACTGAAGCTTTCTTT
>few|NA|TRBJ2-4|TRBV28
CASRLGAGAGGNIQYF
TGTGCCAGCAGACTGGGGGCAGGGGCTGGGGGAAACATTCAGTACTTC
>once|NA|TRBJ2-3|TRBV2
CASSVGSPTDTQYF
TGTGCCAGCAGTGTAGGGAGCCCTACAGATACGCAGTATTTT
>NA|TRBD1|TRBJ1-2|TRBV12-3/TRBV12-4
CASRRDRVGGYTF
TGTGCCAGCCGGCGGGACAGGGTTGGAGGCTACACCTTC
>NA|NA|TRBJ1-6|TRBV30
CAWRGEGVSPLHF
TGTGCCTGGAGGGGGGAGGGAGTCTCACCCCTCCACTTT
>NA|NA|TRBJ2-1|TRBV20-1
CSASRLRGRNEQFF
TGCAGTGCTAGTAGGCTCAGGGGTAGGAATGAGCAGTTCTTC
>many|NA|TRBJ1-3|TRBV28
CASSTEIAGNTIYF
TGTGCCAGCAGTACAGAGATCGCTGGAAACACCATATATTTT
>NA|TRBD2|TRBJ2-4|TRBV7-9
CASSLLAGGPDF
TGTGCCAGCAGCTTACTAGCGGGAGGGCCCGACTTC
>NA|TRBD1|TRBJ2-2|TRBV6-5
CASSFGQGAGELFF
TGTGCCAGCAGCTTCGGACAGGGGGCCGGGGAGCTGTTTTTT
>NA|TRBD1|TRBJ2-5|TRBV11-3
CASSETGGGETQYF
TGTGCCAGCAGCGAGACAGGGGGGGGAGAGACCCAGTACTTC
>NA|TRBD2|TRBJ2-1|TRBV2
CASSEAGREYDEQFF
TGTGCCAGCAGTGAAGCGGGGCGGGAGTACGATGAGCAGTTCTTC
>few|NA|TRBJ1-5|TRBV6-5
CASRSNRANQPQHF
TGTGCCAGCAGATCCAACAGGGCCAATCAGCCCCAGCATTTT
>NA|NA|TRBJ1-5|TRBV6-5
CASSYGQGLAGPQHF
TGTGCCAGCAGTTATGGGCAGGGGTTGGCCGGGCCCCAGCATTTT
>NA|NA|TRBJ2-5|TRBV7-2
CASAQLQGSETQYF
TGTGCCAGCGCACAGCTACAGGGAAGCGAGACCCAGTACTTC
>once|NA|TRBJ2-1|TRBV27
CASSLSGDYNEQFF
TGTGCCAGCAGTTTGTCGGGGGATTACAATGAGCAGTTCTTC
>NA|TRBD2|TRBJ2-7|TRBV5-1
CASSSSGRVDEQYF
TGCGCCAGCAGCTCTAGCGGGAGGGTGGACGAGCAGTACTTC
>NA|TRBD1|TRBJ1-6|TRBV6-5
CASNRGGSPLHF
TGTGCCAGCAACAGGGGAGGATCACCCCTCCACTTT
>NA|NA|TRBJ2-7|TRBV28
CASSLSNTPYEQYF
TGTGCCAGCAGTTTATCGAACACACCCTACGAGCAGTACTTC
>NA|NA|TRBJ2-1|TRBV6-4
CASSEWLGDNEQFF
TGTGCCAGCAGTGAATGGCTGGGAGATAATGAGCAGTTCTTC
>NA|TRBD2|TRBJ2-1|TRBV7-2
CASSWSGGPKNEQFF
TGTGCCAGCAGCTGGTCGGGAGGGCCGAAGAATGAGCAGTTCTTC
>many|NA|TRBJ2-5|TRBV6-2/TRBV6-3
CASSYGIGGSQETQYF
TGTGCCAGCAGTTACGGGATTGGAGGTTCCCAAGAGACCCAGTACTTC
>NA|TRBD1|TRBJ2-7|TRBV6-5
CASIWTGGYEQYF
TGTGCCAGCATCTGGACAGGGGGCTACGAGCAGTACTTC
>NA|TRBD2|TRBJ2-1|TRBV5-4
CASSLTGGFYNEQFF
TGTGCCAGCAGCTTAACGGGAGGTTTCTACAATGAGCAGTTCTTC
>NA|TRBD2|TRBJ2-4|TRBV4-1
CASSQLGLAGAKNIQYF
TGCGCCAGCAGCCAACTCGGACTAGCGGGGGCCAAAAACATTCAGTACTTC
>once|NA|TRBJ2-5|TRBV4-1
CASSHELDFGETQYF
TGCGCCAGCAGCCACGAACTAGACTTCGGAGAGACCCAGTACTTC
>NA|NA|TRBJ2-3|TRBV9
CASAPDLPGDTQYF
TGTGCCAGCGCTCCCGATCTGCCAGGGGATACGCAGTATTTT
>few|TRBD1|TRBJ1-2|TRBV4-1
CASSQAGQGTYGYTF
TGCGCCAGCAGCCAAGCGGGACAGGGGACCTATGGCTACACCTTC
>NA|TRBD1|TRBJ1-2|TRBV5-4
CASSPGTGDGYTF
TGTGCCAGCAGCCCCGGGACAGGGGATGGCTACACCTTC
>few|NA|TRBJ1-3|TRBV11-2
CASSLRDSSSGNTIYF
TGTGCCAGCAGCTTAAGAGACAGCTCTTCTGGAAACACCATATATTTT
>NA|TRBD2|TRBJ2-5|TRBV9
CASSVGSGLQETQYF
TGTGCCAGCAGCGTGGGTAGCGGGTTACAAGAGACCCAGTACTTC
>NA|NA|TRBJ2-7|TRBV5-8
CASSPWGRSSYEQYF
TGTGCCAGTTCCCCCTGGGGGCGGTCGTCCTACGAGCAGTACTTC
>once|NA|TRBJ1-2|TRBV7-9
CASSSPGGALYGYTF
TGTGCCAGCAGCTCCCCTGGGGGGGCTCTCTATGGCTACACCTTC
>NA|TRBD2|TRBJ2-1|TRBV5-4
CASSLKRESSFSYNEQFF
TGTGCCAGCAGCTTGAAGCGGGAGTCATCTTTCTCCTACAATGAGCAGTTCTTC
>NA|TRBD2|TRBJ2-1|TRBV11-2
CASSSLIGLAGEEQFF
TGTGCCAGCAGCTCCTTGATTGGACTAGCGGGAGAAGAGCAGTTCTTC
>NA|TRBD1|TRBJ1-2|TRBV28
CASSLRDRDGYTF
TGTGCCAGCAGTTTGAGGGACAGGGATGGCTACACCTTC
>NA|NA|TRBJ1-1|TRBV24-1
CATSDSRRPPEAFF
TGTGCCACCAGTGATTCAAGGAGGCCTCCTGAAGCTTTCTTT
>NA|NA|TRBJ2-5|TRBV5-6
CASSSPQGVETQYF
TGTGCCAGCAGCTCCCCACAGGGAGTAGAGACCCAGTACTTC
>NA|TRBD1|TRBJ1-6|TRBV2
CASSRRQGGNSPLHF
TGTGCCAGCAGCCGGCGACAGGGGGGTAATTCACCCCTCCACTTT
>NA|TRBD2|TRBJ2-5|TRBV14
CASSYGGRASQETQYF
TGTGCCAGCAGCTATGGCGGGAGGGCAAGCCAAGAGACCCAGTACTTC